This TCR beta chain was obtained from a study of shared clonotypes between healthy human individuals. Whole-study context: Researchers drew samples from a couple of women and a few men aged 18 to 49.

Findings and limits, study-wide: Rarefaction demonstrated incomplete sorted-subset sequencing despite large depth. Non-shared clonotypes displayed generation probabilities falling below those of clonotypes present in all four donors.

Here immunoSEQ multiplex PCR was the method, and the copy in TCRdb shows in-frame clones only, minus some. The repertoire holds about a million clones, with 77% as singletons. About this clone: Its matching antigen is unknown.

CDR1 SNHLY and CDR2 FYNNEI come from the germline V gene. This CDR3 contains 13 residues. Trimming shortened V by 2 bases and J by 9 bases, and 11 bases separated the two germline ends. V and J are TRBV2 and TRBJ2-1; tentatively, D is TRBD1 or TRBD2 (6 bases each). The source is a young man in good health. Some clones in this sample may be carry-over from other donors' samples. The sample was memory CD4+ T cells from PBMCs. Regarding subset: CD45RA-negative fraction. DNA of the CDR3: TGTGCCAGCAGTGAAAGACTAGGGGGTGAGCAGTTCTTC. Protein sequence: CASSERLGGEQFF.